This TCR beta chain comes out of a study of cytotoxic CD8 clonotypes in ibrutinib-treated CLL. Study-level results: Exceeding age-matched healthy donors, baseline clonality also tracked the counts of circulating CD8+ T cells. At progression, clonality fell back toward baseline after rising at ibrutinib response.

Only a few counts were recorded for this clone. Its specificity is unknown. V dropped 10 bases and J dropped 0 bases, with 13 bases sitting between them. Germline CDR1 reads MNHNS; CDR2 reads SASEGT. The CDR3 totals 15 residues. The planned depth of sequencing spanned 1 in 200,000 to 1 in 1 million T cells. TCRdb keeps only in-frame clones here, not all; method: immunoSEQ multiplex PCR. Of about 140,000 clones in the sample, approximately 80% are singletons; the top ten hold about 7.6%. The clonotype comes from a human donor with chronic lymphocytic leukemia. Material: PBMCs, obtained after 36 months of ibrutinib treatment. The chain recombines TRBV6-1 with TRBJ1-6; no clear D gene. The CDR3 bases are TGTGCCACCAAGAGTCGGAGCTCCTATAATTCACCCCTCCACTTT. As protein: CATKSRSSYNSPLHF.